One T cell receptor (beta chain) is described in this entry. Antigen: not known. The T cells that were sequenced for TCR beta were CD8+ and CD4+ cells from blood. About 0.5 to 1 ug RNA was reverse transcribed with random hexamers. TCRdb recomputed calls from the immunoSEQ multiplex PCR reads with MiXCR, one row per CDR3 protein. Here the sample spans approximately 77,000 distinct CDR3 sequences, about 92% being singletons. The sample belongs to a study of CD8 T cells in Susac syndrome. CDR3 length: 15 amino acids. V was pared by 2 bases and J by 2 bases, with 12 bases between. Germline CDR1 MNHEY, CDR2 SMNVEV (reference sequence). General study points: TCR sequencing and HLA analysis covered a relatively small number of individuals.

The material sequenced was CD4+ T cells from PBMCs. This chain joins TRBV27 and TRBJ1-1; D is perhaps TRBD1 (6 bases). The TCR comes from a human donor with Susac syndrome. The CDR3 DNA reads TGTGCCAGCAGTTTAGGGGCAGGGACAAACACTGAAGCTTTCTTT. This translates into CASSLGAGTNTEAFF.